These T cell receptor beta chains were read from a single sample in a study of shared T cell receptors in the human thymus. The assay was immunoSEQ multiplex PCR, and TCRdb's table has in-frame clones only and misses some. The top ten clones hold around 0.0094% of a sample with 550,000 to 800,000 clones, 70% to 90% of them seen once. These data were also reused for a study on human thymus T cells.

The sample consisted of thymocytes. The source of these receptors is a girl less than two years old with a congenital heart defect. Each CDR3 is given with its conserved first and last residue. A D gene is named only where the DNA matches it firmly. Clone size, where shown, is once, few, many, or a class for clones that have expanded.

CDR3 protein: CASSTRILRQTTSLNEQFF; CDR3 DNA: TGCGCCAGCAGCACCCGCATCCTCCGACAGACGACGTCACTCAATGAGCAGTTCTTC; J gene: TRBJ2-1; D gene: -; clone size: -; V gene: TRBV4-3
CDR3 protein: CASSDNNAHRDYGYTF; CDR3 DNA: TGTGCCAGCAGCGACAACAACGCCCACAGGGACTATGGCTACACCTTC; J gene: TRBJ1-2; D gene: -; clone size: -; V gene: TRBV7-2
CDR3 protein: CASSSDRGKTEAFF; CDR3 DNA: TGTGCCAGCAGCTCCGATCGGGGGAAGACTGAAGCTTTCTTT; J gene: TRBJ1-1; D gene: -; clone size: -; V gene: TRBV14
CDR3 protein: CASSQEVAAPSRDTEAFF; CDR3 DNA: TGTGCCAGCAGCCAAGAGGTAGCAGCTCCTTCGAGGGACACTGAAGCTTTCTTT; J gene: TRBJ1-1; D gene: -; clone size: once; V gene: TRBV4-2
CDR3 protein: CASSQELGARSPLHF; CDR3 DNA: TGCGCCAGCAGCCAAGAGCTGGGGGCTAGGTCACCCCTCCACTTT; J gene: TRBJ1-6; D gene: -; clone size: -; V gene: TRBV4-3
CDR3 protein: CAISVATVSNTQYF; CDR3 DNA: TGTGCCATCAGTGTAGCCACCGTATCGAATACGCAGTATTTT; J gene: TRBJ2-3; D gene: -; clone size: -; V gene: TRBV10-3
CDR3 protein: CASSCFGGAGEATGELFF; CDR3 DNA: TGTGCCAGCAGCTGTTTTGGGGGGGCAGGGGAAGCCACCGGGGAGCTGTTTTTT; J gene: TRBJ2-2; D gene: -; clone size: -; V gene: TRBV5-8
CDR3 protein: CASSSISKGNQPQHF; CDR3 DNA: TGTGCCAGCAGCTCAATAAGTAAGGGGAATCAGCCCCAGCATTTT; J gene: TRBJ1-5; D gene: -; clone size: -; V gene: TRBV6-5
CDR3 protein: CSVSGGRLQETQYF; CDR3 DNA: TGCAGCGTAAGCGGGGGGCGTTTGCAAGAGACCCAGTACTTC; J gene: TRBJ2-5; D gene: TRBD2; clone size: -; V gene: TRBV29-1
CDR3 protein: CASGSLAGGSSDTQYF; CDR3 DNA: TGTGCTAGTGGTTCCTTAGCGGGGGGCAGCTCAGATACGCAGTATTTT; J gene: TRBJ2-3; D gene: TRBD2; clone size: -; V gene: TRBV12-5
CDR3 protein: CASSQGQGAAGYTF; CDR3 DNA: TGCGCCAGCAGCCAGGGACAGGGAGCGGCGGGCTACACCTTC; J gene: TRBJ1-2; D gene: TRBD1; clone size: -; V gene: TRBV4-3
CDR3 protein: CASSQVWDRGNYGYTF; CDR3 DNA: TGCGCCAGCAGCCAAGTTTGGGACAGGGGCAACTATGGCTACACCTTC; J gene: TRBJ1-2; D gene: TRBD1; clone size: -; V gene: TRBV4-1
CDR3 protein: CASSFSSGLQEQYF; CDR3 DNA: TGTGCCAGCAGTTTTTCGAGTGGTCTACAGGAGCAGTATTTT; J gene: TRBJ2-3; D gene: -; clone size: -; V gene: TRBV27
CDR3 protein: CARIPRSYRNQPQHF; CDR3 DNA: TGTGCCAGAATCCCTCGGAGTTACAGGAATCAGCCCCAGCATTTT; J gene: TRBJ1-5; D gene: -; clone size: -; V gene: TRBV5-3
CDR3 protein: CASSTNQAYEQFF; CDR3 DNA: TGTGCCAGCAGCACCAATCAGGCCTATGAGCAGTTCTTC; J gene: TRBJ2-1; D gene: -; clone size: few; V gene: TRBV11-1
CDR3 protein: CASSVEGSPLPADTQYF; CDR3 DNA: TGTGCCAGCAGCGTAGAAGGGAGCCCTTTGCCCGCAGATACGCAGTATTTT; J gene: TRBJ2-3; D gene: -; clone size: -; V gene: TRBV9
CDR3 protein: CASSTGWQGEKLFF; CDR3 DNA: TGTGCCAGCAGTACAGGGTGGCAGGGTGAAAAACTGTTTTTT; J gene: TRBJ1-4; D gene: -; clone size: -; V gene: TRBV6-1
CDR3 protein: CSVARGPSTDTQYF; CDR3 DNA: TGCAGCGTTGCCAGGGGGCCAAGCACAGATACGCAGTATTTT; J gene: TRBJ2-3; D gene: TRBD1; clone size: -; V gene: TRBV29-1
CDR3 protein: CASSQLLGGQVGEETQYF; CDR3 DNA: TGCGCCAGCAGCCAACTCCTTGGGGGACAGGTGGGAGAAGAGACCCAGTACTTC; J gene: TRBJ2-5; D gene: TRBD1; clone size: -; V gene: TRBV4-3
CDR3 protein: CASSEAPGRETQNSPLHF; CDR3 DNA: TGTGCCAGCAGTGAAGCTCCCGGCAGGGAAACCCAAAATTCACCCCTCCACTTT; J gene: TRBJ1-6; D gene: -; clone size: -; V gene: TRBV6-1
CDR3 protein: CASSSPTKPGWGDRYEQYF; CDR3 DNA: TGTGCCAGCAGCTCTCCCACCAAGCCCGGGTGGGGGGATAGGTACGAGCAGTACTTC; J gene: TRBJ2-7; D gene: -; clone size: -; V gene: TRBV7-2
CDR3 protein: CASSLSGHYEQYF; CDR3 DNA: TGCGCCAGCAGCTTATCTGGCCACTACGAGCAGTACTTC; J gene: TRBJ2-7; D gene: -; clone size: -; V gene: TRBV5-1
CDR3 protein: CASSPVQGSGVSPYEQYF; CDR3 DNA: TGTGCCAGCTCACCGGTTCAGGGCTCAGGAGTCAGTCCTTACGAGCAGTACTTC; J gene: TRBJ2-7; D gene: -; clone size: -; V gene: TRBV18
CDR3 protein: CASSLLVTDTQYF; CDR3 DNA: TGCGCCAGCTCCTTACTTGTAACAGATACGCAGTATTTT; J gene: TRBJ2-3; D gene: -; clone size: -; V gene: TRBV5-1
CDR3 protein: CASSVAGILNQPQHF; CDR3 DNA: TGTGCCAGCAGCGTTGCCGGGATCCTCAATCAGCCCCAGCATTTT; J gene: TRBJ1-5; D gene: -; clone size: few; V gene: TRBV9
CDR3 protein: CASSASTGLNSPLHF; CDR3 DNA: TGTGCCAGCAGCGCCAGCACAGGGCTAAATTCACCCCTCCACTTT; J gene: TRBJ1-6; D gene: -; clone size: -; V gene: TRBV9
CDR3 protein: CASNPGENTEAFF; CDR3 DNA: TGTGCCAGCAACCCCGGGGAGAACACTGAAGCTTTCTTT; J gene: TRBJ1-1; D gene: -; clone size: -; V gene: TRBV7-2
CDR3 protein: CASSSGQLNTEAFF; CDR3 DNA: TGTGCCAGCAGCTCGGGACAGCTGAACACTGAAGCTTTCTTT; J gene: TRBJ1-1; D gene: TRBD1; clone size: -; V gene: TRBV7-9
CDR3 protein: CASSVGERGEQYF; CDR3 DNA: TGCGCCAGCAGCGTAGGAGAACGGGGGGAGCAGTACTTC; J gene: TRBJ2-7; D gene: -; clone size: -; V gene: TRBV4-3
CDR3 protein: CASSFSTLTGGSYGYTF; CDR3 DNA: TGTGCCAGCAGCTTTTCCACCTTAACAGGGGGTAGCTATGGCTACACCTTC; J gene: TRBJ1-2; D gene: TRBD1; clone size: -; V gene: TRBV13
CDR3 protein: CASSLSRSGEKLFF; CDR3 DNA: TGTGCCAGCAGTTTATCCCGAAGCGGCGAAAAACTGTTTTTT; J gene: TRBJ1-4; D gene: -; clone size: -; V gene: TRBV28
CDR3 protein: CASTPGGPNTEAFF; CDR3 DNA: TGTGCCAGCACCCCCGGGGGGCCGAACACTGAAGCTTTCTTT; J gene: TRBJ1-1; D gene: -; clone size: -; V gene: TRBV6-5
CDR3 protein: CASSQEVGRVTDTQYF; CDR3 DNA: TGCGCCAGCAGCCAAGAAGTAGGCAGGGTTACAGATACGCAGTATTTT; J gene: TRBJ2-3; D gene: -; clone size: once; V gene: TRBV4-1
CDR3 protein: CASSLCIRELGSSYNSPLHF; CDR3 DNA: TGTGCCAGCAGTTTATGCATCCGGGAGTTAGGGAGCTCCTATAATTCCCCCCTCCACTTT; J gene: TRBJ1-6; D gene: -; clone size: -; V gene: TRBV28
CDR3 protein: CASSHHRLGDRRSNEQFF; CDR3 DNA: TGCGCCAGCAGCCACCATCGGTTAGGGGACAGGAGGTCCAATGAGCAGTTCTTC; J gene: TRBJ2-1; D gene: TRBD1; clone size: -; V gene: TRBV4-1
CDR3 protein: CASSGTRFNTEAFF; CDR3 DNA: TGTGCCAGCAGTGGTACGAGGTTTAACACTGAAGCTTTCTTT; J gene: TRBJ1-1; D gene: -; clone size: -; V gene: TRBV25-1
CDR3 protein: CASSTPQVKQPQHF; CDR3 DNA: TGTGCCAGCAGCACCCCACAAGTTAAACAGCCCCAGCATTTT; J gene: TRBJ1-5; D gene: -; clone size: few; V gene: TRBV21-1
CDR3 protein: CASSLTGPKEQYF; CDR3 DNA: TGTGCCAGCAGCCTGACAGGTCCAAAAGAGCAATACTTC; J gene: TRBJ2-7; D gene: -; clone size: -; V gene: TRBV14
CDR3 protein: CASRPTGRKETQYF; CDR3 DNA: TGTGCCAGCAGACCGACAGGAAGGAAAGAGACCCAGTACTTC; J gene: TRBJ2-5; D gene: -; clone size: -; V gene: TRBV28
CDR3 protein: CASSQATGLNTEAFF; CDR3 DNA: TGTGCCAGCAGCCAAGCGACAGGGCTGAACACTGAAGCTTTCTTT; J gene: TRBJ1-1; D gene: TRBD1; clone size: -; V gene: TRBV14
CDR3 protein: CASLSHLYNEQFF; CDR3 DNA: TGTGCCTCACTCTCTCACCTTTACAATGAGCAGTTCTTC; J gene: TRBJ2-1; D gene: -; clone size: -; V gene: TRBV10-3
CDR3 protein: CASSPTPKVDTIHF; CDR3 DNA: TGTGCCAGCTCACCGACACCTAAGGTGGATACAATCCACTTT; J gene: TRBJ1-6; D gene: -; clone size: -; V gene: TRBV18
CDR3 protein: CASSFNRVNQPQHF; CDR3 DNA: TGTGCCAGCAGCTTTAACAGGGTGAATCAGCCCCAGCATTTT; J gene: TRBJ1-5; D gene: -; clone size: -; V gene: TRBV5-6
CDR3 protein: CASSHRTTPRGDTQYF; CDR3 DNA: TGCGCCAGCAGCCACCGGACTACCCCCCGAGGAGATACGCAGTATTTT; J gene: TRBJ2-3; D gene: -; clone size: -; V gene: TRBV4-1
CDR3 protein: CASSNRQRGGELFF; CDR3 DNA: TGTGCCAGCTCAAACCGACAGCGCGGCGGGGAGCTGTTTTTT; J gene: TRBJ2-2; D gene: -; clone size: -; V gene: TRBV18
CDR3 protein: CASSLGQTNEKLFF; CDR3 DNA: TGTGCCAGCAGCTTGGGACAGACGAATGAAAAACTGTTTTTT; J gene: TRBJ1-4; D gene: -; clone size: -; V gene: TRBV5-6
CDR3 protein: CASSPIDSNYGYTF; CDR3 DNA: TGTGCCAGCTCACCAATAGACAGCAACTATGGCTACACCTTC; J gene: TRBJ1-2; D gene: -; clone size: -; V gene: TRBV18
CDR3 protein: CASSPSMSSGNTIYF; CDR3 DNA: TGTGCCAGCAGTCCAAGCATGAGCTCTGGAAACACCATATATTTT; J gene: TRBJ1-3; D gene: -; clone size: -; V gene: TRBV6-5
CDR3 protein: CASSLGTGTTYEQYF; CDR3 DNA: TGTGCCAGCAGCTTAGGGACAGGGACGACCTACGAGCAGTACTTC; J gene: TRBJ2-7; D gene: TRBD1; clone size: -; V gene: TRBV11-2
CDR3 protein: CASSQEPRLKIYGYTF; CDR3 DNA: TGTGCCAGTAGCCAAGAACCCAGATTGAAGATCTATGGCTACACCTTC; J gene: TRBJ1-2; D gene: -; clone size: -; V gene: TRBV14
CDR3 protein: CASSPTGTDTQYF; CDR3 DNA: TGTGCCAGCAGTCCGACAGGCACAGATACGCAGTATTTT; J gene: TRBJ2-3; D gene: -; clone size: -; V gene: TRBV28
CDR3 protein: CAISPGLAGGRTGELFF; CDR3 DNA: TGTGCCATCAGTCCGGGACTAGCGGGGGGTCGGACCGGGGAGCTGTTTTTT; J gene: TRBJ2-2; D gene: TRBD2; clone size: once; V gene: TRBV10-3
CDR3 protein: CASSGRLAGVKAGANVLTF; CDR3 DNA: TGTGCCAGCAGCGGTAGACTAGCGGGGGTCAAGGCTGGGGCCAACGTCCTGACTTTC; J gene: TRBJ2-6; D gene: TRBD2; clone size: -; V gene: TRBV9
CDR3 protein: CASSQASGGTNTGELFF; CDR3 DNA: TGTGCCAGCAGCCAAGCTTCGGGGGGAACGAACACCGGGGAGCTGTTTTTT; J gene: TRBJ2-2; D gene: TRBD2; clone size: -; V gene: TRBV4-2
CDR3 protein: CASSQERLRGQRDTEAFF; CDR3 DNA: TGTGCCAGCAGCCAAGAAAGGCTCCGCGGACAGCGCGACACTGAAGCTTTCTTT; J gene: TRBJ1-1; D gene: -; clone size: once; V gene: TRBV14
CDR3 protein: CASRPGQGPYEQYF; CDR3 DNA: TGTGCCAGCAGGCCCGGGCAGGGCCCCTACGAGCAGTACTTC; J gene: TRBJ2-7; D gene: -; clone size: -; V gene: TRBV11-2
CDR3 protein: CASRGSKRGFNIQYF; CDR3 DNA: TGTGCCAGCAGGGGTTCGAAAAGGGGATTTAACATTCAGTACTTC; J gene: TRBJ2-4; D gene: -; clone size: -; V gene: TRBV28
CDR3 protein: CASSLGDQRGAGETQYF; CDR3 DNA: TGCGCCAGCAGCTTGGGGGACCAGCGGGGGGCCGGGGAGACCCAGTACTTC; J gene: TRBJ2-5; D gene: TRBD2; clone size: -; V gene: TRBV5-1
CDR3 protein: CASSARQGNGYEQYF; CDR3 DNA: TGTGCCAGCAGCGCCCGACAGGGGAACGGATACGAGCAGTACTTC; J gene: TRBJ2-7; D gene: TRBD1; clone size: -; V gene: TRBV14
CDR3 protein: CASGLKWETGPPIMNSPLHF; CDR3 DNA: TGTGCCAGCGGGCTCAAGTGGGAGACAGGCCCACCGATTATGAATTCACCCCTCCACTTT; J gene: TRBJ1-6; D gene: -; clone size: -; V gene: TRBV27